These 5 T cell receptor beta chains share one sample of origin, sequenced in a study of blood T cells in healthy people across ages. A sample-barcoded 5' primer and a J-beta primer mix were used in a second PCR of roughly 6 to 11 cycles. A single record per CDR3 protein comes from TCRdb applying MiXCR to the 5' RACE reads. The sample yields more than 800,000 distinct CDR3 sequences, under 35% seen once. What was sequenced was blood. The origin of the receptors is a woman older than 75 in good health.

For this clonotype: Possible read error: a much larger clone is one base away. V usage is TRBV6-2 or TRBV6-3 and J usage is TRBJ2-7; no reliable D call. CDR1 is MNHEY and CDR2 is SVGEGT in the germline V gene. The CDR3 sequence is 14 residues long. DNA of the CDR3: TGTACCAGCAGTTACCGGACCGCTACCTACGAGCAGTACTTC. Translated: CTSSYRTATYEQYF.

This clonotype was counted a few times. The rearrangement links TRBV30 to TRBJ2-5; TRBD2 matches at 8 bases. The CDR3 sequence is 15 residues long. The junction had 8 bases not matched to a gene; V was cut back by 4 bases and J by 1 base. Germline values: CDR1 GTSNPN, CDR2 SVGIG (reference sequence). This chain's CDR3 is CAWNQGLAGQETQYF. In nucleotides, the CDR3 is TGTGCCTGGAACCAGGGGCTAGCGGGCCAAGAGACCCAGTACTTC.

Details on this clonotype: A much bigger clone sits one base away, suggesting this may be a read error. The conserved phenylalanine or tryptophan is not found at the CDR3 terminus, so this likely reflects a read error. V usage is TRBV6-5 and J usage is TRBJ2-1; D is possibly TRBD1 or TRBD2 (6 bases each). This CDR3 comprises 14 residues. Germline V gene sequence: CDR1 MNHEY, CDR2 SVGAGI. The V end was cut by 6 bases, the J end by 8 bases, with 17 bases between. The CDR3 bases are TGTGCCAGCAGCAACCCCAACGGGGGCCATGAGCAGTTCCTC. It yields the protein CASSNPNGGHEQFL.

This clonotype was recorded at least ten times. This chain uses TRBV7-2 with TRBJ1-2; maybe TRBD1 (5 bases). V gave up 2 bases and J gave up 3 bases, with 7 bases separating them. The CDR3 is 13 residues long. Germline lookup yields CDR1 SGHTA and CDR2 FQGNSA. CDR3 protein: CASSLLGDYGYTF. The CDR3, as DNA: TGTGCCAGCAGCTTATTAGGGGACTATGGCTACACCTTC.

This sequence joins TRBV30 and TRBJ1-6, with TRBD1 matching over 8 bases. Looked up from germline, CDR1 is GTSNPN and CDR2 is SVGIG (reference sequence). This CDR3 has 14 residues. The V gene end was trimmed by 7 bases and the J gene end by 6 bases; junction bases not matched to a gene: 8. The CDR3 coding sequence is TGTGCCTTGAACCCACAGGGGGGTAATTCACCCCTCCACTTT. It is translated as CALNPQGGNSPLHF.